Each of the 18 T cell receptor beta chains below was sequenced from the same sample in a study of T cell repertoires in cytomegalovirus infection. From the reads, TCRdb called clonotypes with MiXCR, one entry per CDR3 protein. The sample includes under 600,000 distinct CDR3 sequences, more than 15% seen only once; the top ten take more than 20%. Sequencing was performed on CD8+ T cells from PBMCs. The receptors come from a human donor in good health (CMV status not recorded). Some clones in this sample may be carry-over from other donors' samples.

About this clonotype: At one of its ends the junction is not consistent with the germline gene, which may arise from a read error. The chain couples TRBV29-1 to TRBJ1-1; TRBD1 is a possible D gene (6 bases). Germline V gene lookup returns CDR1 SQVTM and CDR2 ANQGSEA. This CDR3 has 12 amino acids. The CDR3, as DNA: TGCAGCGTTAGGGTCAGGGACACTGTAGCTTTCTTT. Translated: CSVRVRDTVAFF.

This clonotype showed up many times. This rearrangement joins TRBV28 to TRBJ2-7; 10 bases are shared with TRBD1. The CDR3 has 14 residues. Germline CDR1 MDHEN, CDR2 SYDVKM. V trimming: 5 bases; J trimming: 5 bases; junction bases outside the gene matches: 6. The CDR3 DNA is TGTGCCAGCAGTGGGAGGACAGGGGGGAACGAGCAGTACTTC. Its translation is CASSGRTGGNEQYF.

Only a few counts were recorded for this clonotype. The chain has TRBV28 and TRBJ2-1; D not resolved. The CDR3 is made up of 15 amino acids. Germline V gene sequence: CDR1 MDHEN, CDR2 SYDVKM. With 6 bases removed from V and 0 bases from J, the gap between germline ends came to 12 bases. CDR3 amino acids: CASSETPSSYNEQFF. CDR3 DNA sequence: TGTGCCAGCAGCGAGACTCCAAGCTCCTACAATGAGCAGTTCTTC.

Ten or more counts support this clonotype. The rearrangement links TRBV7-2 to TRBJ2-3; no firm D call. The V gene's germline CDR1 is SGHTA and CDR2 FQGNSA. V was pared by 2 bases and J by 6 bases, with 6 bases between. The CDR3 covers 12 residues. CDR3 DNA sequence: TGTGCCAGCAGCTTACTGGCGGATACGCAGTATTTT. Translated: CASSLLADTQYF.

This clonotype was observed many times. The chain carries TRBV27 and TRBJ1-1, with D unclear. Germline values: CDR1 MNHEY, CDR2 SMNVEV (reference sequence). V lost 5 bases, J lost 2 bases, and 12 bases lay in between. This CDR3 spans 14 amino acids. The CDR3 coding sequence is TGTGCCAGCAGTCTAAAGGTGGACAACACTGAAGCTTTCTTT. It specifies CASSLKVDNTEAFF.

The chain is built from TRBV10-3 and TRBJ1-3; unclear D gene. Germline-derived CDR1 and CDR2 are ENHRY and SYGVKD. This CDR3 spans 15 amino acids. Trimming removed 10 bases from V and 0 bases from J, with 16 bases in between. The CDR3 DNA reads TGTGCCACCTACCCCGGTTCCAGCTCTGGAAACACCATATATTTT. This translates into CATYPGSSSGNTIYF.

This clonotype was counted only a few times. The chain employs TRBV27 and TRBJ2-5; D ambiguous. Germline V gene sequence: CDR1 MNHEY, CDR2 SMNVEV (reference sequence). The CDR3 totals 13 residues. Between the trimmed V and J ends, which lost 5 bases and 5 bases, there was a span of 12 bases. CDR3 residues: CASSPRTVETQYF. DNA of the CDR3: TGTGCCAGCAGTCCCCGGACGGTGGAGACCCAGTACTTC.

This clonotype came up many times. The genes are TRBV4-1 and TRBJ2-3; TRBD1 aligns across 7 bases. V shed 5 bases, J shed 7 bases, and the junction held 12 bases outside the gene matches. The length of the CDR3 is 15 residues. Germline V gene lookup returns CDR1 MGHRA and CDR2 YSYEKL. CDR3 bases: TGCGCCAGCAGCAAGGCAGACAGGGCGGCAAATACGCAGTATTTT. Protein: CASSKADRAANTQYF.

The chain is built from TRBV5-1 and TRBJ2-1, with D possibly matching TRBD1 (7 bases). V dropped 0 bases and J dropped 2 bases, with 21 bases sitting between them. The CDR3 contains 19 residues. CDR1 and CDR2 from the germline V gene are SGHRS and YFSETQ. The DNA of the CDR3 is TGCGCCAGCAGCTTGGGCGTCCGACAGGGACTCCTTCCCTACAATGAGCAGTTCTTC. This sequence encodes CASSLGVRQGLLPYNEQFF.

Concerning this clonotype: A read error may be the cause here, since a much bigger clone is one base away. V is TRBV7-6 and J is TRBJ2-1; D remains unclear. Trimming left V 6 bases short and J 6 bases short, with 24 bases between. The CDR3 runs 17 residues. Germline lookup yields CDR1 SGHVS and CDR2 FNYEAQ. For the CDR3, the DNA is TGTGCCAGCAGTACTGGGGTAACGTATAGGGTCCTCAATGAGCAGTTCTTC. It yields the protein CASSTGVTYRVLNEQFF.

CDR3 protein: CASSVADSSYEQYF. For the CDR3, the DNA is TGTGCCAGCAGCGTAGCTGACTCCTCCTACGAGCAGTACTTC. The chain joins TRBV9 to TRBJ2-7; no clear D. Germline V gene data show CDR1 as SGDLS and CDR2 as YYNGEE. The V gene lost 0 bases and the J gene lost 0 bases, with 7 bases spanning the gap. This CDR3 is 14 amino acids long.

This clonotype came up a few times. The chain employs TRBV3-1 and TRBJ1-2; TRBD1 is a possible D gene (6 bases). The CDR3 extends over 15 amino acids. V lost 0 bases, J lost 4 bases, and 12 bases lay in between. Germline V gives CDR1 LGHDT, CDR2 YNNKEL (reference sequence). The CDR3 region is CASSQDRGLGYGYTF. The CDR3, as DNA: TGTGCCAGCAGCCAAGACAGGGGTTTGGGCTATGGCTACACCTTC.

The chain combines TRBV2 with TRBJ2-7; D may be TRBD1 (5 bases). Per germline, CDR1 SNHLY and CDR2 FYNNEI. The CDR3 is 13 residues long. The germline V and J ends were trimmed by 10 bases and 2 bases, with 15 bases remaining between them. The CDR3 reads CAIKGVQAYEQYF. The CDR3 DNA sequence: TGTGCCATAAAAGGAGTACAGGCCTACGAGCAGTACTTC. The whole variable domain, filled in from reference TRBV2 and TRBJ2-7, reads EPEVTQTPSHQVTQMGQEVILRCVPISNHLYFYWYRQILGQKVEFLVSFYNNEISEKSEIFDDQFSVERPDGSNFTLKIRSTKLEDSAMYFCAIKGVQAYEQYFGPGTRLTVT.

CDR3 region: CASSLGSVSNEQFF. The CDR3, as DNA: TGTGCCAGCAGCTTGGGGTCGGTCTCGAATGAGCAGTTCTTC. The chain recombines TRBV5-5 with TRBJ2-1, with D hard to call. Deletions cut 0 bases from V and 7 bases from J, with 11 bases between. The CDR3 runs to 14 residues. Germline V CDR1 and CDR2: SGHKS, YYEKEE (reference sequence).

This clonotype was picked up many times. The chain has TRBV2 and TRBJ2-7; 9 bases fit TRBD1. In germline, CDR1 is SNHLY, CDR2 FYNNEI. The V gene end was trimmed by 8 bases and the J gene end by 3 bases; junction bases not matched to a gene: 8. This CDR3 is 14 amino acids long. Here the CDR3 reads CASGSGQGIYEQYF. The CDR3 DNA follows: TGTGCCAGCGGTTCGGGACAGGGTATCTACGAGCAGTACTTC.

V and J are TRBV19 and TRBJ2-7, with 8 nucleotides matching TRBD1. V lost 3 bases, J lost 5 bases, and 15 bases stayed unmatched. There are 17 residues in the CDR3. Germline V gene lookup returns CDR1 LNHDA and CDR2 SQIVND (reference sequence). The CDR3 reads CASSIFGQGKFRDEQYF. CDR3 DNA sequence: TGTGCCAGTAGTATTTTCGGACAGGGAAAATTTCGGGACGAGCAGTACTTC.

This chain uses TRBV13 with TRBJ2-7; D is perhaps TRBD1 (8 bases). The CDR3 consists of 15 residues. Trimming took 4 bases from V and 7 from J, leaving 20 bases between them. Germline CDR1 and CDR2: PRHDT and FYEKMQ (reference sequence). In DNA, the CDR3 is TGTGCCAGCAGCTCCGAACAGGGGGGGTTTGAAGAGCAGTACTTC. Translating it yields CASSSEQGGFEEQYF.

Concerning this clonotype: No conserved phenylalanine or tryptophan ends this CDR3, so it is likely a read error. The chain combines TRBV25-1 with TRBJ2-7, with TRBD2 matching over 8 bases. The CDR3 extends over 11 amino acids. The germline CDR1 and CDR2 sequences are MGHDK and SYGVNS. The ends lost 8 bases at V and 7 bases at J; junction bases unmatched: 4. CDR3 in amino acids: CASGRGGEQYL. CDR3 bases: TGTGCCAGCGGACGGGGGGGAGAGCAGTACTTA.